These 5 T cell receptor beta chains originate from one sample sequenced in a study of a mutant IDH1 vaccine in newly diagnosed glioma (dated by TCRdb to the early 2020s). Their antigens remain unidentified. Receptor libraries were prepared by the immunoSEQ multiplex PCR assay. TCRdb's version of the immuneACCESS table is confined to in-frame rearrangements and falls short of the full clone set. An unresolved V gene accounts for under half of the shortfall where checked; the remainder is of unknown origin. This sample is represented by tens of thousands of clones; roughly nine tenths of them were singletons. The top ten hold roughly 1.5% of the sample. The sample's time point label is to be understood as: week 35, safety follow-up. Each vaccine dose was 300 ug of a 20-mer mutant IDH1 peptide in Montanide, given subcutaneously with topical imiquimod. Sequencing used PBMCs, obtained from a glioma patient whose treatment included an IDH1 peptide vaccine. All receptors come from a man in his forties with glioma.

The chain couples TRBV11-2 to TRBJ2-1, with 8 bases identical to TRBD2. CDR3 length equals 17 residues. CDR1 is SGHAT and CDR2 is FQNNGV in the germline V gene. V shed 1 base, J shed 10 bases, and the junction held 15 bases outside the gene matches. The CDR3 protein is CASSLVSVAGWSLEQFF. CDR3 coding DNA: TGTGCCAGCAGCTTAGTTTCTGTAGCGGGGTGGTCATTAGAGCAGTTCTTC.

J is TRBJ2-5 and V is TRBV7-2, with 7 bases lining up with TRBD2. Trimming removed 5 bases from V and 5 bases from J; junction bases left unmatched: 8. Germline-derived CDR1 and CDR2 are SGHTA and FQGNSA. CDR3 length equals 14 residues. CDR3 protein: CASSLPGREETQYF. CDR3 nucleotide sequence: TGTGCCAGCAGCCTACCAGGGAGGGAGGAGACCCAGTACTTC.

The chain uses TRBV5-6 and TRBJ2-3; 7 nucleotides agree with TRBD1. The trim removed 3 bases at V and 2 bases at J, leaving 9 bases unmatched. CDR3 size: 16 residues. Germline CDR1 and CDR2: SGHDT and YYEEEE. CDR3 sequence (DNA): TGTGCCAGCAGCTGGACGACAGGGAGATTCACAGATACGCAGTATTTT. Its translation is CASSWTTGRFTDTQYF.

The rearrangement joins TRBV7-8 to TRBJ1-2; no clear D gene. CDR3 size: 12 residues. Per germline, CDR1 SGHVS and CDR2 FQNEAQ. The germline V and J ends were trimmed by 0 bases and 8 bases, with 7 bases remaining between them. CDR3 sequence (DNA): TGTGCCAGCAGCTTAGCGTACGGAGGCTACACCTTC. Translating gives CASSLAYGGYTF.

The chain uses TRBV19 and TRBJ1-3; 7 bases map to TRBD1. The CDR3 covers 17 residues. Germline V gene data show CDR1 as LNHDA and CDR2 as SQIVND (reference sequence). V lost 4 bases and J lost 2; bases outside the gene matches: 11. The CDR3 region has the DNA TGTGCCAGTAGTACCCTCCTTAACAGGGGCGCTGGAAACACCATATATTTT. It specifies CASSTLLNRGAGNTIYF.